Below, 25 T cell receptor beta chains from the same sample are listed, as sequenced in a study of T-cell memory formation after mild COVID-19. TCRdb reanalysed the 5' RACE reads using MiXCR and keeps one entry per CDR3 protein. The sample lists about 45,000 distinct CDR3 sequences; about 7.1% were seen once. Sequences were obtained from PBMCs or a T cell subset sorted from them (not recorded which). These receptors were obtained from a man aged 18 to 29 who had mild COVID-19 (a few samples of this study predate the infection). Cell type and time point are not known.

This clonotype has a handful of counts. The V call is TRBV7-2, the J call TRBJ1-4; D not resolved. V lost 4 bases and J lost 5, with 8 bases in between. CDR3 length: 13 residues. CDR1 SGHTA and CDR2 FQGNSA come from the germline V gene. The CDR3 loop is CASSSMGNEKLFF. CDR3 coding DNA: TGTGCCAGCAGCTCGATGGGAAATGAAAAACTGTTTTTT.

This clonotype was seen a few times. The V gene is TRBV7-2, the J gene TRBJ1-5; a weak D match, TRBD1 (6 bases). The CDR3 loop spans 16 amino acids. V was trimmed by 1 base and J by 6 bases, leaving 16 bases between them. Germline CDR1 is SGHTA and CDR2 is FQGNSA. This CDR3 is CASSLVAGAPGQPQHF. The CDR3 DNA is TGTGCCAGCAGCTTAGTTGCGGGGGCGCCGGGTCAGCCCCAGCATTTT. Complete variable domain (other parts from reference TRBV7-2 and TRBJ1-5): GAGVSQSPSNKVTEKGKDVELRCDPISGHTALYWYRQSLGQGLEFLIYFQGNSAPDKSGLPSDRFSAERTGGSVSTLTIQRTQQEDSAVYLCASSLVAGAPGQPQHFGDGTRLSIL.

The chain links TRBV15 to TRBJ2-2, with TRBD1 matching 7 bases. The V gene end was trimmed by 3 bases and the J gene end by 4 bases; junction bases not matched to a gene: 5. CDR1 is LNHNV and CDR2 is YYDKDF in the germline V gene (reference sequence). The CDR3 extends over 15 amino acids. The DNA for the CDR3 is TGTGCCACCAGCAGCGACAGGGTCTCCACCGGGGAGCTGTTTTTT. Amino acid sequence: CATSSDRVSTGELFF.

V is TRBV3-1 and J is TRBJ2-7; the match to TRBD1 covers 7 bases. Germline values: CDR1 LGHDT, CDR2 YNNKEL (reference sequence). The ends lost 4 bases at V and 0 bases at J; junction bases unmatched: 6. The CDR3 length is 15 residues. CDR3 amino acids: CASSPSGTASYEQYF. CDR3 bases: TGTGCCAGCAGCCCGTCCGGGACAGCCTCCTACGAGCAGTACTTC.

The chain couples TRBV15 to TRBJ2-7; possible D gene TRBD2, 5 bases. V was trimmed by 1 base and J by 5 bases, leaving 15 bases between them. This CDR3 contains 15 residues. The germline V gene has CDR1 LNHNV and CDR2 YYDKDF (reference sequence). This chain's CDR3 is CATSRVGVDFDEQYF. The DNA of the CDR3 is TGTGCCACCAGCAGAGTCGGGGTGGATTTCGACGAGCAGTACTTC.

This clonotype was recorded many times. The CDR3 here is CASSPDSLYGYTF. CDR3 bases: TGTGCCAGCAGCCCGGACAGCCTCTATGGCTACACCTTC. The chain carries TRBV5-5 and TRBJ1-2; tentative D call: TRBD1 (6 bases). V was trimmed by 4 bases and J by 4 bases, leaving 11 bases between them. Looked up from germline, CDR1 is SGHKS and CDR2 is YYEKEE (reference sequence). The CDR3 is made up of 13 amino acids. Together with reference TRBV5-5 and TRBJ1-2, the CDR3 gives the full variable domain: DAGVTQSPTHLIKTRGQQVTLRCSPISGHKSVSWYQQVLGQGPQFIFQYYEKEERGRGNFPDRFSARQFPNYSSELNVNALLLGDSALYLCASSPDSLYGYTFGSGTRLTVV.

This clonotype has ten or more counts. In DNA form, the CDR3 reads TGTGCCAGCAGTCCGCGTGATGGGGCCGTAGGGGATACGCAGTATTTT. It yields the protein CASSPRDGAVGDTQYF. The chain employs TRBV7-8 and TRBJ2-3; a weak D match, TRBD1 (5 bases). Trimming removed 6 bases from V and 6 bases from J, with 22 bases in between. The length of the CDR3 is 16 residues. Germline CDR1 SGHVS, CDR2 FQNEAQ.

This clonotype has a count of ten or more. The gene calls are TRBV11-2 and TRBJ1-4; D unclear. CDR1 is SGHAT and CDR2 is FQNNGV in the germline V gene. Trimming cost V 1 base and J 8 bases, with 8 bases left between them. The CDR3 loop spans 13 amino acids. The CDR3: CASSLAGGEKLFF. For the CDR3, the DNA is TGTGCCAGCAGCTTAGCCGGAGGCGAAAAACTGTTTTTT. Full variable domain (outside the CDR3, taken from reference TRBV11-2 and TRBJ1-4): EAGVAQSPRYKIIEKRQSVAFWCNPISGHATLYWYQQILGQGPKLLIQFQNNGVVDDSQLPKDRFSAERLKGVDSTLKIQPAKLEDSAVYLCASSLAGGEKLFFGSGTQLSVL.

Only a few counts were recorded for this clonotype. The rearrangement joins TRBV5-1 to TRBJ2-3, with 8 bases matching TRBD2. Germline CDR1 and CDR2: SGHRS and YFSETQ. J was trimmed by 2 bases and V by 7 bases; bases with no gene match: 6. This CDR3 contains 14 residues. CDR3 DNA sequence: TGCGCCAGCGGAGCGGGGGAGCACACAGATACGCAGTATTTT. Its protein product is CASGAGEHTDTQYF.

DNA for the CDR3: TGCGCCAGCAGCCCAAGGACAGGGTCGCGATCACCCCTCCACTTT. Its translation is CASSPRTGSRSPLHF. The chain combines TRBV5-1 with TRBJ1-6; 8 bases are a match to TRBD1. In germline, CDR1 is SGHRS, CDR2 YFSETQ. The junction had 10 bases not matched to a gene; V was cut back by 4 bases and J by 10 bases. The CDR3 spans 15 residues. Filled out from reference TRBV5-1 and TRBJ1-6, the complete variable domain reads KAGVTQTPRYLIKTRGQQVTLSCSPISGHRSVSWYQQTPGQGLQFLFEYFSETQRNKGNFPGRFSGRQFSNSRSEMNVSTLELGDSALYLCASSPRTGSRSPLHFGNGTRLTVT.

This clonotype was counted a few times. The V and J genes are TRBV6-2 or TRBV6-3 and TRBJ2-5; perhaps D is TRBD1 or TRBD2 (5 bases each). V dropped 2 bases and J dropped 9 bases, with 13 bases sitting between them. The CDR3 is made up of 13 amino acids. In germline, CDR1 is MNHEY, CDR2 SVGEGT. This chain's CDR3 is CASSYRGRGPQYF. CDR3 in DNA: TGTGCCAGCAGTTACAGGGGACGAGGCCCCCAGTACTTC.

The chain employs TRBV27 and TRBJ2-5; D remains unclear. V was clipped by 6 bases and J by 2 bases, with 16 bases between them. This CDR3 spans 15 amino acids. Germline V lookup: CDR1 MNHEY, CDR2 SMNVEV (reference sequence). This CDR3 is CASSQFARMQETQYF. In DNA form, the CDR3 reads TGTGCCAGCAGCCAATTCGCAAGAATGCAAGAGACCCAGTACTTC.

The rearrangement joins TRBV7-2 to TRBJ1-1; no firm D call. V lost 4 bases and J lost 6, with 15 bases in between. The CDR3 is 14 amino acids. CDR1 SGHTA and CDR2 FQGNSA come from the germline V gene. Here the CDR3 reads CASSSVIISAEAFF. The CDR3 bases are TGTGCCAGCAGCTCGGTGATTATAAGCGCTGAAGCTTTCTTT.

This clonotype showed up many times. The chain is built from TRBV7-2 and TRBJ1-2; D call uncertain. This CDR3 contains 13 residues. Germline CDR1 reads SGHTA; CDR2 reads FQGNSA. V gave up 5 bases and J gave up 5 bases, with 12 bases separating them. CDR3: CASSPMKGYGYTF. Written as DNA, the CDR3 is TGTGCCAGCAGCCCTATGAAGGGATATGGCTACACCTTC.

This clonotype came up a few times. The chain combines TRBV20-1 with TRBJ1-3; no clear D gene. V was cut by 5 bases and J by 4 bases, with 9 bases left in between. Germline V gene sequence: CDR1 DFQATT, CDR2 SNEGSKA (reference sequence). CDR3 size: 12 residues. In DNA, the CDR3 is TGCAGTGCTGCTGGGCCCGGAAACACCATATATTTT. Encoded protein: CSAAGPGNTIYF.

The J gene is TRBJ2-2, the V gene TRBV6-5; 11 nucleotides align to TRBD2. Germline lookup yields CDR1 MNHEY and CDR2 SVGAGI. The junction had 12 bases not matched to a gene; V was cut back by 2 bases and J by 4 bases. The CDR3 covers 19 residues. DNA of the CDR3: TGTGCCAGCAGTTACCAAGAAATTAGCGGGGGGGCCGTCACCGGGGAGCTGTTTTTT. Amino acid sequence: CASSYQEISGGAVTGELFF.

The chain joins TRBV30 to TRBJ2-5; no definite D call. Trimming took off 4 bases at V and 4 bases at J, with 7 bases between the two ends. The CDR3 consists of 11 residues. The germline V gene has CDR1 GTSNPN and CDR2 SVGIG (reference sequence). CDR3 in amino acids: CAWKVVETQYF. As DNA, the CDR3 is TGTGCCTGGAAGGTAGTAGAGACCCAGTACTTC.

V is TRBV12-3 or TRBV12-4 and J is TRBJ2-5; 9 bases are a match to TRBD2. The V and J ends lost 3 bases and 5 bases, in that order; junction bases with no gene match: 4. The CDR3 runs 14 residues. CDR3: CASSFGGLAETQYF. CDR3 coding DNA: TGTGCCAGCAGTTTTGGAGGACTAGCGGAGACCCAGTACTTC.

This clonotype was recorded a few times. This chain links TRBV3-1 with TRBJ2-7; 8 nucleotides agree with TRBD1. This CDR3 comprises 15 residues. With V trimmed by 0 bases and J by 2 bases, 3 bases remained unmatched. Germline lookup yields CDR1 LGHDT and CDR2 YNNKEL (reference sequence). This CDR3 reads CASSQERGQAYEQYF. The DNA for the CDR3 is TGTGCCAGCAGCCAAGAAAGGGGACAGGCCTACGAGCAGTACTTC.

The sample holds many counts of this clonotype. V and J are TRBV12-3 or TRBV12-4 and TRBJ2-1; 7 bases line up with TRBD1. The CDR3 extends over 14 amino acids. V shed 7 bases, J shed 3 bases, and the junction held 6 bases outside the gene matches. The DNA for the CDR3 is TGTGCCAGCATGACCGGGACAGACTACAATGAGCAGTTCTTC. It yields the protein CASMTGTDYNEQFF.

V is TRBV28 and J is TRBJ2-1; the match to TRBD1 covers 12 bases. Trimming took 8 bases from V and 7 from J; bases not matched to a gene: 9. CDR1 and CDR2 (germline): MDHEN, SYDVKM. The CDR3 has 15 residues. The CDR3 bases are TGTGCCAGCGGAGGGACAGGGGGCTTGAGAAATGAGCAGTTCTTC. It is translated as CASGGTGGLRNEQFF.

The CDR3: CASSLGQGVNEKLFF. CDR3 DNA: TGTGCCAGCAGCCTGGGACAGGGCGTCAATGAAAAACTGTTTTTT. V and J are TRBV6-2 or TRBV6-3 and TRBJ1-4, with 9 bases lining up with TRBD1. With V trimmed by 6 bases and J by 5 bases, 7 bases remained unmatched. The CDR3 has 15 amino acids. The germline CDR1 and CDR2 sequences are MNHEY and SVGEGT.

This clonotype ranks as medium-sized. The J gene is TRBJ2-7, the V gene TRBV9; no firm D call. Germline-derived CDR1 and CDR2 are SGDLS and YYNGEE. This CDR3 comprises 13 residues. V lost 2 bases to trimming and J lost 4 bases, with 10 bases between them. CDR3 in amino acids: CASSVTEGYEQYF. The CDR3 bases are TGTGCCAGCAGCGTGACCGAAGGATACGAGCAGTACTTC.

This clonotype was picked up a small number of times. The J gene is TRBJ1-4, the V gene TRBV10-3; 7 bases line up with TRBD1. The ends lost 6 bases at V and 8 bases at J; junction bases unmatched: 9. The CDR3 is 14 amino acids. CDR1 and CDR2 (germline): ENHRY, SYGVKD. CDR3 in amino acids: CAISNSQTGEKLFF. The CDR3 DNA is TGTGCCATCAGCAATTCCCAGACAGGGGAAAAACTGTTTTTT.

The gene calls are TRBV7-9 and TRBJ1-1; the match to TRBD1 covers 7 bases. This CDR3 contains 14 residues. Germline V gene data show CDR1 as SEHNR and CDR2 as FQNEAQ (reference sequence). The V and J ends lost 3 bases and 4 bases, in that order; junction bases with no gene match: 5. The CDR3 DNA reads as TGTGCCAGCAGCTTTAGCACAGGGGCCACTGAAGCTTTCTTT. It codes for CASSFSTGATEAFF.